The present entry profiles one TCR beta chain with its context. The antigen is unknown. Here immunoSEQ multiplex PCR was the method, and the copy in TCRdb shows in-frame clones only, minus some. Of 34,000 or so clones in the sample, 92% were seen once. This sample was included in a study of PD-1 blockade in classical Hodgkin lymphoma. Regarding the study as a whole: Lower baseline TCR diversity was reported for newly diagnosed patients than for healthy donors. Patients with a complete response exhibited baseline diversity comparable to newly diagnosed patients. Some patients started nivolumab under 1 year after ASCT, and they were excluded. The study found that TCR diversity rose significantly by C4D1 in CD4+ but not CD8+ cells.

V was pared by 3 bases and J by 3 bases, with 12 bases between. Germline CDR1 reads SGHRS; CDR2 reads YFSETQ. This CDR3 has 15 amino acids. The time point was: cycle 4 day 1 (C4D1), after more than 5 weeks of nivolumab. In every patient, relapse followed autologous stem cell transplantation, while exposure to brentuximab vedotin differed. Researchers report purifying CD4+ T cells from thawed PBMCs by magnetic negative selection. The rearrangement links TRBV5-1 to TRBJ1-4; perhaps TRBD1 as D (6 bases). The source of this sequence is a human donor with classical Hodgkin lymphoma. Sequenced here: CD4+ T cells from blood, sampled before the fourth cycle of nivolumab. This chain's CDR3 is CASSSKQGSNEKLFF. CDR3 coding DNA: TGCGCCAGCAGCTCCAAACAGGGATCTAATGAAAAACTGTTTTTT.